Presented here are 26 T cell receptor beta chains from one specimen sequenced in a study of early T cells in non-severe SARS-CoV-2 infection. TCRdb re-derived calls from the 5' RACE reads in MiXCR, one entry per CDR3 protein. The sample consists of roughly 110,000 distinct CDR3 sequences, 11% of them appearing once. The sequencing input was whole blood. These receptors were obtained from an adult who was a healthcare worker with PCR-confirmed SARS-CoV-2 infection or an uninfected control (not recorded which).

This clonotype came up many times. This chain joins TRBV20-1 and TRBJ1-1; D might be TRBD1 (6 bases). Germline V gives CDR1 DFQATT, CDR2 SNEGSKA (reference sequence). With 1 base removed from V and 5 bases from J, the gap between germline ends came to 11 bases. The CDR3 runs to 13 residues. In DNA, the CDR3 is TGCAGTGCTAGAGTCGGGGGGCGAACTGAAGCTTTCTTT. Amino acid sequence: CSARVGGRTEAFF.

The sample holds many counts of this clonotype. The J gene is TRBJ2-6, the V gene TRBV24-1; D gene unclear. V lost 0 bases and J 0 bases, leaving 2 bases between the germline ends. Germline V gene data show CDR1 as KGHDR and CDR2 as SFDVKD. CDR3 length: 15 amino acids. CDR3 residues: CATSDLVSGANVLTF. CDR3 sequence (DNA): TGTGCCACCAGTGATTTGGTCTCTGGGGCCAACGTCCTGACTTTC.

This clonotype appeared many times. V usage is TRBV7-9 and J usage is TRBJ2-3; D not certain. In germline, CDR1 is SEHNR, CDR2 FQNEAQ (reference sequence). V was cut by 0 bases and J by 6 bases, with 7 bases left in between. CDR3 size: 13 residues. The CDR3 DNA reads as TGTGCCAGCAGCTTAGCAGGGATGGATACGCAGTATTTT. Translating gives CASSLAGMDTQYF.

This clonotype was observed at least ten times. The genes are TRBV28 and TRBJ2-2; TRBD2 is a possible D gene (6 bases). Trimming removed 5 bases at V and 7 bases at J, with 14 bases between. The CDR3 covers 14 residues. The germline gives CDR1 MDHEN, CDR2 SYDVKM. CDR3 nucleotide sequence: TGTGCCAGCAGTCCGGGGGACCTATTCGGGGAGCTGTTTTTT. Protein sequence: CASSPGDLFGELFF.

This clonotype was detected many times. The V call is TRBV4-3, the J call TRBJ1-1; 8 bases map to TRBD1. This CDR3 is 18 amino acids long. V gave up 0 bases and J gave up 0 bases; unmatched junction bases: 9. Germline V gene sequence: CDR1 LGHNA, CDR2 YSLEER. DNA of the CDR3: TGCGCCAGCAGCCAAGATCCGGGACAGGTGAATGTGAACACTGAAGCTTTCTTT. Residues: CASSQDPGQVNVNTEAFF.

The chain has TRBV2 and TRBJ2-4; D might be TRBD1 (6 bases). This CDR3 region has 17 residues. Deletions cut 7 bases from V and 2 bases from J, with 21 bases between. The germline V gene has CDR1 SNHLY and CDR2 FYNNEI. This CDR3 is CASNAQGRLTTKNIQYF. CDR3 coding DNA: TGTGCCAGCAACGCCCAGGGGCGCCTAACGACCAAAAACATTCAGTACTTC.

This clonotype was seen repeatedly, ten times or more. V usage is TRBV5-4 and J usage is TRBJ1-1, with D unclear. Trimming shortened V by 4 bases and J by 8 bases, and 12 bases separated the two germline ends. Germline-derived CDR1 and CDR2 are SGHNT and YYREEE (reference sequence). The CDR3 sequence is 12 residues long. CDR3 bases: TGTGCCAGCAGCGCTGGGCGGTCCGAAGCTTTCTTT. It codes for CASSAGRSEAFF.

V is TRBV19 and J is TRBJ2-5, with 11 bases matching TRBD2. CDR1 is LNHDA, CDR2 SQIVND, per germline (reference sequence). The V gene end was trimmed by 4 bases and the J gene end by 5 bases; junction bases not matched to a gene: 0. CDR3 length equals 13 residues. CDR3 loop: CASSRTSGETQYF. The CDR3 DNA is TGTGCCAGTAGTAGGACTAGCGGGGAGACCCAGTACTTC.

V usage is TRBV6-2 or TRBV6-3 and J usage is TRBJ2-1, with D tentatively TRBD2 (6 bases). CDR1 and CDR2 from the germline V gene are MNHEY and SVGEGT. The CDR3 runs to 17 residues. V was pared by 11 bases and J by 7 bases, with 30 bases between. CDR3 protein: CACSSGVLRRKPNEQFF. The CDR3 nucleotides read TGTGCCTGTTCCTCGGGGGTGCTGAGGCGAAAACCAAATGAGCAGTTCTTC.

This clonotype was counted ten times or more. The V call is TRBV2, the J call TRBJ1-2; D call uncertain. The CDR3 covers 13 residues. Germline V CDR1 and CDR2: SNHLY, FYNNEI. Deletions cut 6 bases from V and 4 bases from J, with 12 bases between. The CDR3 nucleotides are TGTGCCAGCAGGGTCAGGATGACCTATGGCTACACCTTC. This codes for CASRVRMTYGYTF.

This clonotype was seen only a few times. The chain uses TRBV20-1 and TRBJ1-5, with 7 bases aligning to TRBD1. Germline CDR1 is DFQATT and CDR2 is SNEGSKA (reference sequence). This CDR3 region has 14 residues. Losses at the gene ends were 5 bases for V and 7 bases for J; bases not matched to a gene: 11. The CDR3 region has the DNA TGCAGTGCTCGGATCCCCAGGGGACAGCAGCCCCAGCATTTT. This encodes CSARIPRGQQPQHF.

In its sample, this clonotype was seen many times. This chain links TRBV2 with TRBJ2-3; a weak D match, TRBD2 (6 bases). Deletions cut 10 bases from V and 6 bases from J, with 14 bases between. Per germline, CDR1 SNHLY and CDR2 FYNNEI. The CDR3 loop spans 12 amino acids. The chain's CDR3 is CATYTGVDTQYF. For the CDR3, the DNA is TGTGCCACCTATACGGGAGTGGATACGCAGTATTTT. The full variable domain, in which reference TRBV2 and TRBJ2-3 provide the parts outside the CDR3, is EPEVTQTPSHQVTQMGQEVILRCVPISNHLYFYWYRQILGQKVEFLVSFYNNEISEKSEIFDDQFSVERPDGSNFTLKIRSTKLEDSAMYFCATYTGVDTQYFGPGTRLTVL.

This clonotype came up many times. The chain uses TRBV10-3 and TRBJ2-1; D call uncertain. Germline values: CDR1 ENHRY, CDR2 SYGVKD. CDR3 size: 15 residues. The V end lost 6 bases, the J end lost 8 bases, and 20 bases lay between the germline ends. The chain's CDR3 is CAIRAGSFASHEQFF. CDR3 sequence (DNA): TGTGCCATCAGAGCCGGGTCGTTCGCGAGCCATGAGCAGTTCTTC.

This clonotype was seen repeatedly, ten times or more. The V call is TRBV11-2, the J call TRBJ1-1; D not resolved. Trimming stripped 0 bases from V and 0 bases from J, with 2 bases between. Germline V gives CDR1 SGHAT, CDR2 FQNNGV. The CDR3 is made up of 13 amino acids. The CDR3 protein is CASSLDLNTEAFF. CDR3 nucleotides: TGTGCCAGCAGCTTAGATTTGAACACTGAAGCTTTCTTT. The full variable domain, with the rest looked up from reference TRBV11-2 and TRBJ1-1, is EAGVAQSPRYKIIEKRQSVAFWCNPISGHATLYWYQQILGQGPKLLIQFQNNGVVDDSQLPKDRFSAERLKGVDSTLKIQPAKLEDSAVYLCASSLDLNTEAFFGQGTRLTVV.

This clonotype was counted many times. The rearrangement links TRBV5-1 to TRBJ2-1, with D tentatively TRBD2 (5 bases). Germline CDR1 is SGHRS and CDR2 is YFSETQ. CDR3 size: 15 residues. Trimming took off 0 bases at V and 10 bases at J, with 17 bases between the two ends. This chain's CDR3 is CASSLDLVRDREQFF. In DNA form, the CDR3 reads TGCGCCAGCAGCTTGGATCTGGTGAGGGATCGGGAGCAGTTCTTC. Full variable domain (rest looked up from reference TRBV5-1 and TRBJ2-1): KAGVTQTPRYLIKTRGQQVTLSCSPISGHRSVSWYQQTPGQGLQFLFEYFSETQRNKGNFPGRFSGRQFSNSRSEMNVSTLELGDSALYLCASSLDLVRDREQFFGPGTRLTVL.

This clonotype showed up just a few times. The chain recombines TRBV4-1 with TRBJ2-1; tentative D call: TRBD2 (7 bases). The V end was cut by 0 bases, the J end by 9 bases, with 15 bases between. The CDR3 consists of 15 residues. CDR1 and CDR2 (germline): MGHRA, YSYEKL. The CDR3 loop is CASSQDRGREGEQFF. CDR3 in DNA: TGCGCCAGCAGCCAAGATAGGGGGAGGGAGGGTGAGCAGTTCTTC.

This clonotype was observed many times. This sequence joins TRBV7-9 and TRBJ2-7, with 8 bases that match TRBD2. CDR1 SEHNR and CDR2 FQNEAQ come from the germline V gene (reference sequence). V gave up 4 bases and J gave up 2 bases; unmatched junction bases: 10. The CDR3 sequence is 16 residues long. The CDR3 protein is CASSSPDSGTPYEQYF. The DNA for the CDR3 is TGTGCCAGCAGCTCCCCTGATAGCGGGACCCCCTACGAGCAGTACTTC.

This chain joins TRBV28 and TRBJ1-1; D call uncertain. V dropped 7 bases and J dropped 10 bases, with 22 bases sitting between them. The germline V gene encodes CDR1 MDHEN and CDR2 SYDVKM. The length of the CDR3 is 14 residues. Here the CDR3 DNA reads TGTGCCAGCAAACCGACGCAAGAGCTGCCAAGAGCTTTCTTT. It yields the protein CASKPTQELPRAFF.

Ten or more counts support this clonotype. This rearrangement joins TRBV9 to TRBJ2-6; no firm D call. This CDR3 contains 20 residues. With 3 bases removed from V and 0 bases from J, the gap between germline ends came to 22 bases. Germline-derived CDR1 and CDR2 are SGDLS and YYNGEE. CDR3 protein: CASSATPDGRESSGANVLTF. CDR3 nucleotide sequence: TGTGCCAGCAGCGCCACCCCGGACGGGCGTGAAAGCTCTGGGGCCAACGTCCTGACTTTC.

The chain couples TRBV3-1 to TRBJ1-2, with D perhaps matching TRBD1 (6 bases). Germline V gene lookup returns CDR1 LGHDT and CDR2 YNNKEL (reference sequence). This CDR3 region has 15 residues. Deletions cut 3 bases from V and 4 bases from J, with 15 bases between. CDR3 protein: CASSQSQGGSYGYTF. The CDR3 DNA follows: TGTGCCAGCAGCCAGTCACAGGGAGGGAGCTATGGCTACACCTTC.

This clonotype was seen at least ten times. The rearrangement links TRBV10-3 to TRBJ2-1; possible D gene TRBD2, 5 bases. Trimming took 0 bases from V and 9 from J, leaving 9 bases between them. There are 13 residues in the CDR3. CDR1 and CDR2 (germline): ENHRY, SYGVKD. This CDR3 reads CAISESPSGEQFF. CDR3 DNA: TGTGCCATCAGTGAGTCGCCCAGCGGTGAGCAGTTCTTC.

Notes on this clonotype: This clone may be a read error of a much larger clone one base away. The CDR3 bases are TGTGCCAGCACGGGAGACGACAATGAGCAGTTCTTC. Translated, it gives CASTGDDNEQFF. The genes are TRBV12-3 or TRBV12-4 and TRBJ2-1; TRBD2 might be the D (6 bases). Trimming removed 7 bases from V and 5 bases from J, with 9 bases in between. The CDR3 has 12 amino acids.

This clonotype was detected ten times or more. The J gene is TRBJ2-7, the V gene TRBV3-1; a possible D gene is TRBD1 (6 bases). V was pared by 5 bases and J by 6 bases, with 11 bases between. The CDR3 totals 12 residues. From germline, CDR1 is LGHDT and CDR2 YNNKEL (reference sequence). Written as DNA, the CDR3 is TGTGCCAGCAGCAGGGGGAATATCGAGCAGTACTTC. Translated, it gives CASSRGNIEQYF.

This clonotype was recorded many times. The chain links TRBV5-1 to TRBJ2-7, with 7 bases matching TRBD2. The CDR3 spans 15 residues. V shed 4 bases, J shed 3 bases, and the junction held 10 bases outside the gene matches. Germline CDR1 reads SGHRS; CDR2 reads YFSETQ. The CDR3 nucleotides are TGCGCCAGCAGCCCGACTCCGGGAGGAAGCTACGAGCAGTACTTC. It encodes CASSPTPGGSYEQYF.

This clonotype was seen many times. The chain carries TRBV6-1 and TRBJ1-4; D possibly corresponds to TRBD1 (6 bases). CDR1 and CDR2 (germline): MNHNS, SASEGT. This CDR3 region has 14 residues. V lost 5 bases and J 3 bases, leaving 10 bases between the germline ends. Here the CDR3 DNA reads TGTGCCAGCAGTCTCGGGACACCTAATGAAAAACTGTTTTTT. This gives the protein CASSLGTPNEKLFF.

The chain recombines TRBV4-1 with TRBJ2-2; 8 bases are a match to TRBD1. CDR3 length: 19 residues. V was clipped by 0 bases and J by 9 bases; unmatched bases: 18. Germline lookup yields CDR1 MGHRA and CDR2 YSYEKL. CDR3 in DNA: TGCGCCAGCAGCCAAGAGGAGACAGGGGCGACGGGAGAACCCTGGGAGCTGTTTTTT. Translation: CASSQEETGATGEPWELFF.